This is a list of T cell receptor beta chains from one sample in a study of T cells in Graves' hyperthyroidism and ophthalmopathy. TCRdb processed the multiplex PCR reads anew with MiXCR; each CDR3 protein has one entry. The data show roughly 180,000 distinct CDR3 sequences, about 9.4% seen once. Sequencing input: blood. These receptors were collected from a young woman with Graves' hyperthyroidism that later progressed to Graves' ophthalmopathy. Each CDR3 is given with its conserved first and last residue. A D gene is named only where the DNA matches it firmly. Only some rows state a clone size, as once, few, many or a class for expanded clones.

many	TRBV30	TRBJ2-7	NA	TGTGCCTGGAGTTTAACAGCCTCCTACGAGCAGTACTTC	CAWSLTASYEQYF
NA	TRBV4-2	TRBJ2-6	TRBD1	TGTGCCAGCAGCCACGAAACAACAGGGGAAGGGGCCAACGTCCTGACTTTC	CASSHETTGEGANVLTF
many	TRBV10-3	TRBJ2-3	NA	TGTGCCATCAGTGTTGTCGGAGGAGGGGCGGCAGATACGCAGTATTTT	CAISVVGGGAADTQYF
many	TRBV7-8	TRBJ2-7	TRBD2	TGTGCCAGCAGCGGCGGGGGGGCCTCCTACGAGCAGTACTTC	CASSGGGASYEQYF
many	TRBV24-1	TRBJ2-5	TRBD1	TGTGCCACCAGTGACCCGGGACAGATCCAAGAGACCCAGTACTTC	CATSDPGQIQETQYF
many	TRBV20-1	TRBJ1-5	NA	TGCAGTGCTAGATGGGAAGGGGGGGGGCAGCCCCAGCATTTT	CSARWEGGGQPQHF
few	TRBV6-5	TRBJ2-2	TRBD2	TGTGCCAGCAGTTACGCTAGCGGGGGGGCGAACACCGAGGAGCTGTTTTTT	CASSYASGGANTEELFF
NA	TRBV3-1	TRBJ2-3	TRBD2	TGTGCCAGCAGCCTTAGCGGGGGGGATACGCAGTATTTT	CASSLSGGDTQYF
many	TRBV28	TRBJ2-7	NA	TGTGCCAGCACCGTGGCGGGTGGCGAGCAGTACTTC	CASTVAGGEQYF
many	TRBV20-1	TRBJ2-1	TRBD2	TGCAGTGCCCCGCCCGGGACTAGCGGTTACGATGAGCAGTTCTTC	CSAPPGTSGYDEQFF
many	TRBV12-3/TRBV12-4	TRBJ2-1	TRBD2	TGTGCCAGCAGGCTAAGCGGGGGAAGCTCCTACAATGAGCAGTTCTTC	CASRLSGGSSYNEQFF
many	TRBV15	TRBJ2-2	NA	TGTGCCACCAGCAGAGGAGGGAACACCGGGGAGCTGTTTTTT	CATSRGGNTGELFF
many	TRBV6-1	TRBJ1-3	NA	TGTGCCAGCAGTGAACAGTACAGTTTCTCTGGAAACACCATATATTTT	CASSEQYSFSGNTIYF
NA	TRBV6-1	TRBJ2-1	NA	TGTGCCAGCTCTACCTACAGCTACAATGAGCAGTTCTTC	CASSTYSYNEQFF
many	TRBV3-1	TRBJ2-2	NA	TGTGCCAGCAGCCACCCGTCGGGGCAGGGCACCGGGGAGCTGTTTTTT	CASSHPSGQGTGELFF
many	TRBV7-6	TRBJ2-1	TRBD2	TGTGCCAGCAGCTTAGCACTAGCGGGAGGAGGCCACAATGAGCAGTTCTTC	CASSLALAGGGHNEQFF
many	TRBV28	TRBJ2-3	TRBD1	TGTGCCAGCATTCGACAGGGAGATACGCAGTATTTT	CASIRQGDTQYF
many	TRBV6-1	TRBJ2-7	NA	TGTGCCAGCAGTGAATACAGGGGACTAGTTTATCGCGAGCAGTACTTC	CASSEYRGLVYREQYF
few	TRBV20-1	TRBJ2-7	NA	TGCAGTGCTCGCCGGACCCCCTTTGACTACGAGCAGTACTTC	CSARRTPFDYEQYF
many	TRBV6-1	TRBJ1-5	TRBD1	TGTGCCAGCAGGGACAGGGGAGGGGGAAGCCGGGGGAATCAGCCCCAGCATTTT	CASRDRGGGSRGNQPQHF
many	TRBV27	TRBJ1-1	TRBD1	TGTGCCAGCAGTTTGTCCCGGACAGGGGTCGGCACTGAAGCTTTCTTT	CASSLSRTGVGTEAFF
few	TRBV19	TRBJ2-4	NA	TGTGCCAGTAGTATACTGGCAGGGGACCTGCTGGCCAAAAACATTCAGTACTTC	CASSILAGDLLAKNIQYF
many	TRBV7-9	TRBJ2-7	NA	TGTGCCAGCAGCTCCTCGAGGGAGAGCTCCTACGAGCAGTACTTC	CASSSSRESSYEQYF
NA	TRBV2	TRBJ2-1	NA	TGTGCCAGCAGTGTCTCGGACAATGAGCAGTTCTTC	CASSVSDNEQFF
many	TRBV11-2	TRBJ2-2	NA	TGTGCCAGCAGATTAGGGGGGTCCGGGGAGCTGTTTTTT	CASRLGGSGELFF
few	TRBV19	TRBJ1-4	NA	TGTGCCAGTAATGGTAATGAAAAACTGTTTTTT	CASNGNEKLFF
NA	TRBV9	TRBJ1-1	NA	TGTGCCAGCAGCGTAGGCCCAAACACTGAAGCTTTCTTT	CASSVGPNTEAFF
NA	TRBV28	TRBJ2-2	NA	TGTGCCAGCACCCCGAAGGGGGGCGGAACCGGGGAGCTGTTTTTT	CASTPKGGGTGELFF
many	TRBV30	TRBJ1-1	NA	TGTGCCTGGATGCGGCGGGGGCGTCTCAGGGACACTGAAGCTTTCTTT	CAWMRRGRLRDTEAFF
NA	TRBV4-2	TRBJ2-7	TRBD2	TGTGCCAGCAGCCCCACGGATAGCGGGGGAACCTACGAGCAGTACTTC	CASSPTDSGGTYEQYF
many	TRBV6-1	TRBJ2-5	TRBD2	TGTGCCAGCAATAGCGGGAGACAGACCCAGTACTTC	CASNSGRQTQYF
NA	TRBV11-3	TRBJ2-2	NA	TGTGCCAGCAGCTTGACCCTTACGGGGAGGAACACCGGGGAGCTGTTTTTT	CASSLTLTGRNTGELFF
many	TRBV20-1	TRBJ2-5	NA	TGCAGTGCTAGAGATCCAAGCGGCCAAGAGACCCAGTACTTC	CSARDPSGQETQYF
many	TRBV7-9	TRBJ2-5	NA	TGTGCCAGCAGCTTATCAGGGTTCGCGGAGACCCAGTACTTC	CASSLSGFAETQYF
NA	TRBV20-1	TRBJ2-5	NA	TGCAGTGCTAGTTTGGGGGGCCAAGAGACCCAGTACTTC	CSASLGGQETQYF
many	TRBV5-1	TRBJ2-5	NA	TGCGCCAGCAGCGCGACACCATTAGCGAGAACGGGAGAGACCCAGTACTTC	CASSATPLARTGETQYF
many	TRBV20-1	TRBJ1-2	TRBD1	TGCAGTACTTTCACCGGACAGGGGGAAGACTATGGCTACACCTTC	CSTFTGQGEDYGYTF
NA	TRBV25-1	TRBJ2-7	NA	TGTGCCAGCAGTGGGTCGGGGAAGCTGTACTTC	CASSGSGKLYF
many	TRBV19	TRBJ1-4	TRBD1	TGTGCCAGTAGTGACAGGGGTGCAACTAATGAAAAACTGTTTTTT	CASSDRGATNEKLFF
few	TRBV25-1	TRBJ2-7	TRBD1	TGTGCCAGCACCAGGGGGCAGGTGTACGAGCAGTACTTC	CASTRGQVYEQYF
many	TRBV28	TRBJ1-4	NA	TGTGCCAGCAGTTTTTCAGGGCGTTGGGAAAAACTGTTTTTT	CASSFSGRWEKLFF
NA	TRBV4-1	TRBJ2-1	NA	TGCGCCAGCAGCCACGCGACTAGTTTTACCTACAATGAGCAGTTCTTC	CASSHATSFTYNEQFF
few	TRBV11-3	TRBJ1-5	NA	TGTGCCAGCAGCCCAACCGGGTCCCAGCATTTT	CASSPTGSQHF
many	TRBV30	TRBJ2-7	NA	TGTGCCTGGAGTGCAGGGGAGGGATCCTACGAGCAGTACTTC	CAWSAGEGSYEQYF
many	TRBV9	TRBJ1-1	NA	TGTGCCAGCAGCGTCTCAGACCTTCCTTGGAACACTGAAGCTTTCTTT	CASSVSDLPWNTEAFF
few	TRBV9	TRBJ2-5	NA	TGTGCCAGCAGCCAGGGTGGACTTCAAGAGACCCAGTACTTC	CASSQGGLQETQYF
many	TRBV12-5	TRBJ1-5	NA	TGTGCTAGTGGTTTGGTACCGTGGCGGAGTAAGAACAATCAGCCCCAGCATTTT	CASGLVPWRSKNNQPQHF
many	TRBV6-2/TRBV6-3	TRBJ2-5	NA	TGTGCCAGCGGTCGGAGTCAAGAGACCCAGTACTTC	CASGRSQETQYF
few	TRBV3-1	TRBJ1-1	TRBD1	TGTGCCAGCAGCCTCCGACAGGGCAGTACTGAAGCTTTCTTT	CASSLRQGSTEAFF
many	TRBV2	TRBJ2-7	NA	TGTGCCAGCACGGGCGGACCCTACGAGCAGTACTTC	CASTGGPYEQYF
many	TRBV7-9	TRBJ1-1	NA	TGTGCCAGCAGCTTCAGCACAGGAAGTGGCACTGAAGCTTTCTTT	CASSFSTGSGTEAFF
many	TRBV20-1	TRBJ2-1	TRBD2	TGCAGTGCTAGTGACCCTAGCGGGGGATCCTACAATGAGCAGTTCTTC	CSASDPSGGSYNEQFF
many	TRBV19	TRBJ1-1	NA	TGTGCCAGTAGGGCGGACGGAGAGCTTGAAGCTTTCTTT	CASRADGELEAFF